This TCR beta chain was documented in a study of lymphopenia after photon versus proton radiotherapy. Generated by immunoSEQ multiplex PCR, the TCRdb table keeps only in-frame clones and is missing some. Of 35,000 to 50,000 clones listed, more than 85% were seen once; the top ten hold 15%. Study-level results: Larger post-nadir TCR diversity loss correlated inversely with survival in deceased patients. Oligoclonal CD8+ Temra expansion after nadir drove photon patients' diversity drop. Proton therapy kept repertoires fairly stable, unlike photons, which gained effector/memory cells.

Per the germline V gene, CDR1 is KGHSH and CDR2 is LQKENI. The V end was cut by 3 bases, the J end by 7 bases, with 13 bases between. This CDR3 spans 14 amino acids. Notes on this clone: Its antigen is currently unknown.

This sequence originates from a man aged 55 to 70 with cholangiocarcinoma. The chain uses TRBV18 and TRBJ2-4, with D unclear. Sample: peripheral blood, taken from a patient treated with photon-based radiotherapy. The CDR3 DNA follows: TGTGCCAGCTCACCCGGGCCGGGTCGGAACATTCAGTACTTC. Residues: CASSPGPGRNIQYF.